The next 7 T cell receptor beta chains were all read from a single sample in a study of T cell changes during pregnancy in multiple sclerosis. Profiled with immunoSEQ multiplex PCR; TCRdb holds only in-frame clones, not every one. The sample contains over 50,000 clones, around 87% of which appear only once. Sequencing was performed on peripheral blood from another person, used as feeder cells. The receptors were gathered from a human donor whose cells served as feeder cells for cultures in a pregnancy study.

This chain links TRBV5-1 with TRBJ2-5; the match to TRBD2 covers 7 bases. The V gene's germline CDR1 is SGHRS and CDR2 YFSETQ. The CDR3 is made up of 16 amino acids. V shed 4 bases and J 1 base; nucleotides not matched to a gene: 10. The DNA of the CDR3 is TGCGCCAGCAGCCCTTTTGGACTAGTCGCCCAAGAGACCCAGTACTTC. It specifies CASSPFGLVAQETQYF. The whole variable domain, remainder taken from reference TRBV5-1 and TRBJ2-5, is KAGVTQTPRYLIKTRGQQVTLSCSPISGHRSVSWYQQTPGQGLQFLFEYFSETQRNKGNFPGRFSGRQFSNSRSEMNVSTLELGDSALYLCASSPFGLVAQETQYFGPGTRLLVL.

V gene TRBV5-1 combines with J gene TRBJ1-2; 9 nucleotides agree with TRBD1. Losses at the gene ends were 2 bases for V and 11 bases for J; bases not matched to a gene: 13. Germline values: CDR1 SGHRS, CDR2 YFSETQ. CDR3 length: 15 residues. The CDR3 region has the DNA TGCGCCAGCAGCTTAGGACAGGGGTCTTTATGGGGATACACCTTC. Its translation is CASSLGQGSLWGYTF.

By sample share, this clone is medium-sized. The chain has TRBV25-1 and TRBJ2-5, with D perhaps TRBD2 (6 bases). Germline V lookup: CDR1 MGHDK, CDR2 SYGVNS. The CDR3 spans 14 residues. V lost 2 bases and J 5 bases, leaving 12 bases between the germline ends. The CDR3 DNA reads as TGTGCCAGCAGTGAAAGAGGAGGGAGGGAGACCCAGTACTTC. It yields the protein CASSERGGRETQYF. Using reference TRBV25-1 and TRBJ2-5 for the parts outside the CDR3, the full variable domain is EADIYQTPRYLVIGTGKKITLECSQTMGHDKMYWYQQDPGMELHLIHYSYGVNSTEKGDLSSESTVSRIRTEHFPLTLESARPSHTSQYLCASSERGGRETQYFGPGTRLLVL.

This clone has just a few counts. The CDR3 nucleotides read TGTGCCAGCAGCCCTCGGGGAGATAATTCACCCCTCCACTTT. Its translation: CASSPRGDNSPLHF. V usage is TRBV4-2 and J usage is TRBJ1-6; D remains ambiguous. This CDR3 is 14 amino acids long. Germline values: CDR1 LGHNA, CDR2 YNFKEQ. The ends were cut back, 4 bases at V and 5 bases at J, with 9 bases in the middle.

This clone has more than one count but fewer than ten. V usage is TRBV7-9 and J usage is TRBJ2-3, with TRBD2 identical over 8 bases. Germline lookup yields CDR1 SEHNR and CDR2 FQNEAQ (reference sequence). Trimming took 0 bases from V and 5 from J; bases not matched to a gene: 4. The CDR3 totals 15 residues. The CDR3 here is CASSLAGGARDTQYF. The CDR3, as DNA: TGTGCCAGCAGCTTAGCCGGGGGGGCAAGAGATACGCAGTATTTT.

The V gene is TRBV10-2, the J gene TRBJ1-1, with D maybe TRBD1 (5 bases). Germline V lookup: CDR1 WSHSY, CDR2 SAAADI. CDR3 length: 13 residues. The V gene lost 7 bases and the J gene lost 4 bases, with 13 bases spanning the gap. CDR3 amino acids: CASNQGMGTEAFF. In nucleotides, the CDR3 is TGCGCCAGCAACCAGGGAATGGGCACTGAAGCTTTCTTT.

CDR3 sequence reads: CASSSLREGSHEQYF. CDR3 DNA sequence: TGTGCCAGCAGCTCATTACGTGAGGGGAGCCACGAGCAGTACTTC. V gene TRBV5-6 combines with J gene TRBJ2-7; D might be TRBD1 or TRBD2, each matching 5 bases. CDR1 SGHDT and CDR2 YYEEEE come from the germline V gene. Trimming shortened V by 3 bases and J by 5 bases, and 18 bases separated the two germline ends. The CDR3 runs to 15 residues. Based on the CDR3 plus reference TRBV5-6 and TRBJ2-7, the full variable domain is DAGVTQSPTHLIKTRGQQVTLRCSPKSGHDTVSWYQQALGQGPQFIFQYYEEEERQRGNFPDRFSGHQFPNYSSELNVNALLLGDSALYLCASSSLREGSHEQYFGPGTRLTVT.